These 21 T cell receptor beta chains came from one sample sequenced in a study of tumor and adjacent non-tumor tissue in lung cancer (dated by TCRdb to the late 2010s). Library generation was performed with multiplex PCR. The sequencer listed for this sample is Illumina HiSeq 2500. TCRbeta libraries were built by three rounds of nested PCR using primers (Table S4), following protocols modified from ARM-PCR. Through fastp at Q25 and MiXCR, TCRdb rebuilt clones from the public reads, retaining in-frame beta chains. Duplicate CDR3 protein sequences are folded into a single record with the most common DNA and genes. The sample contains 75,000 to 100,000 distinct CDR3 sequences, 67% of them found a single time. The ten top clones hold around 16% of the sample. RNA was extracted from bulk unsorted tissue and checked for quality with a NanoDrop ND-1000 and an Agilent 2100. Sequenced: lung tumor tissue. These receptors all stem from a man in his 60s with non-small cell lung cancer.

Turning to this clonotype: At one boundary the junction diverges from the germline segment, which might be a read error. The V and J genes are TRBV6-2 or TRBV6-3 and TRBJ2-1, with TRBD2 as a possible D gene (6 bases). CDR3 length: 15 amino acids. The germline V gene encodes CDR1 MNHEY and CDR2 SVGEGT. The CDR3 sequence is CASSTHGGDGETQSF. The CDR3 nucleotides are TGTGCCAGCAGTACGCACGGCGGGGACGGAGAGACCCAGTCCTTC.

This rearrangement joins TRBV5-1 to TRBJ2-1, with a possible D match to TRBD2 (7 bases). The CDR3 spans 14 residues. V was pared by 1 base and J by 12 bases, with 17 bases between. Germline values: CDR1 SGHRS, CDR2 YFSETQ. CDR3 in DNA: TGCGCCAGCAGCTTGTCTTCGGGGGGCGATAGGCAGTTCTTC. Translating it yields CASSLSSGGDRQFF.

As for this clonotype: A single base separates this from a much larger clone, so it may be a read error. This chain joins TRBV5-1 and TRBJ1-3; D ambiguous. This CDR3 is 14 amino acids long. The V gene's germline CDR1 is SGHRS and CDR2 YFSETQ. Between the trimmed V and J ends, which lost 4 bases and 2 bases, there was a span of 10 bases. The DNA of the CDR3 is TGCGCCAGCAGCCAGGACGTGGCTGGAAACACCATATATTTT. The encoded protein is CASSQDVAGNTIYF.

This clonotype was counted ten times or more. The gene calls are TRBV12-3 or TRBV12-4 and TRBJ2-3; tentatively, D is TRBD1 (7 bases). This CDR3 region has 13 residues. The V and J ends lost 7 bases and 6 bases respectively, with 14 bases between them. CDR3 bases: TGTGCCAGCAACTTACAGGGGAGGGATACGCAGTATTTT. It is translated as CASNLQGRDTQYF.

The V call is TRBV5-4, the J call TRBJ2-1; the D call may be TRBD1 or TRBD2 (5 bases each). Germline CDR1 and CDR2: SGHNT and YYREEE (reference sequence). Trimming stripped 6 bases from V and 8 bases from J, with 15 bases between. The CDR3 has 13 residues. CDR3 amino acids: CASIELGDHEQFF. The DNA of the CDR3 is TGTGCCAGCATTGAGCTCGGGGACCATGAGCAGTTCTTC.

Points on this clonotype: At one boundary the junction diverges from the germline segment, which might be a read error. This chain uses TRBV20-1 with TRBJ1-4; 7 bases map to TRBD1. CDR1 is DFQATT and CDR2 is SNEGSKA in the germline V gene (reference sequence). The CDR3 is 11 residues long. Here the CDR3 DNA reads TGCAGTGCGCAGGGGGGTGAAGAACTGTTTTTT. It is translated as CSAQGGEELFF.

The chain links TRBV3-1 to TRBJ1-5; D perhaps matches TRBD1 (5 bases). Germline V lookup: CDR1 LGHDT, CDR2 YNNKEL (reference sequence). The CDR3 totals 15 residues. V dropped 6 bases and J dropped 6 bases, with 18 bases sitting between them. CDR3 coding DNA: TGTGCCAGCAGTAGCGGGGGAGGAGGAAGTCAGCCCCAGCATTTT. It encodes CASSSGGGGSQPQHF. Complete variable domain (other parts from reference TRBV3-1 and TRBJ1-5): DTAVSQTPKYLVTQMGNDKSIKCEQNLGHDTMYWYKQDSKKFLKIMFSYNNKELIINETVPNRFSPKSPDKAHLNLHINSLELGDSAVYFCASSSGGGGSQPQHFGDGTRLSIL.

Comment on this clonotype: A much larger clone lies a single base off, so this may be a read error. The chain joins TRBV20-1 to TRBJ1-1; 8 bases align to TRBD1. With V trimmed by 4 bases and J by 3 bases, 7 bases remained unmatched. This CDR3 is built from 14 residues. Germline V gene lookup returns CDR1 DFQATT and CDR2 SNEGSKA (reference sequence). CDR3: CSATGDRGDTEAFF. CDR3 nucleotides: TGCAGTGCTACAGGAGACAGGGGCGACACTGAAGCTTTCTTT.

V gene TRBV3-1 combines with J gene TRBJ2-2; 7 nucleotides line up with TRBD2. V dropped 4 bases and J dropped 8; count of bases not matched to a gene: 16. The CDR3 is 17 residues long. The germline V gene has CDR1 LGHDT and CDR2 YNNKEL (reference sequence). CDR3 bases: TGTGCCAGCAGCCGCGGACACCGGCGACTAGCTACTGGGGAGCTGTTTTTT. Its translation: CASSRGHRRLATGELFF.

The chain joins TRBV20-1 to TRBJ2-3, with 8 bases identical to TRBD2. Germline V gene lookup returns CDR1 DFQATT and CDR2 SNEGSKA (reference sequence). The V gene end was trimmed by 5 bases and the J gene end by 5 bases; junction bases not matched to a gene: 9. The CDR3 is made up of 14 amino acids. The CDR3 nucleotides are TGCAGTGCTCCCGTCCGAGCGGGGGAAGATACGCAGTATTTT. Translation gives CSAPVRAGEDTQYF.

The chain joins TRBV11-2 to TRBJ2-5; maybe TRBD2 (5 bases). This CDR3 is built from 15 residues. V lost 7 bases, J lost 4 bases, and 19 bases lay in between. The germline CDR1 and CDR2 sequences are SGHAT and FQNNGV. CDR3 coding DNA: TGTGCCAGCAATTTAGTCCCCTCAGGAGGAGAGACCCAGTACTTC. It specifies CASNLVPSGGETQYF.

The chain couples TRBV29-1 to TRBJ2-1; 8 bases map to TRBD1. In germline, CDR1 is SQVTM, CDR2 ANQGSEA. The trim removed 7 bases at V and 14 bases at J, leaving 13 bases unmatched. The CDR3 loop spans 12 amino acids. This CDR3 reads CSGQGPHNKEFF. The DNA of the CDR3 is TGCAGCGGACAGGGGCCCCACAATAAGGAGTTCTTC.

Comments on this clonotype: At one end, the junction sequence differs from germline, possibly due to a read error. The chain is built from TRBV6-6 and TRBJ2-7; D is uncertain. Germline CDR1 MNHNY, CDR2 SVGAGI (reference sequence). The CDR3 runs 14 residues. The CDR3 spells CASSYSDLGYDQYF. The CDR3 DNA reads as TGTGCTAGCAGTTATTCTGACCTGGGCTACGACCAGTACTTC.

Concerning this clonotype: The junction and the germline gene differ at one end; a read error may be behind it. The chain joins TRBV4-3 to TRBJ2-1; no definite D call. CDR1 is LGHNA, CDR2 YSLEER, per germline. There are 11 residues in the CDR3. The CDR3 DNA follows: TGCACCAGCAGCCAAGATGACCTTCGGTTCTTC. Residues: CTSSQDDLRFF.

J is TRBJ2-5 and V is TRBV12-3 or TRBV12-4; possible D gene TRBD1, 5 bases. This CDR3 is 16 amino acids long. The V end lost 3 bases, the J end lost 2 bases, and 16 bases lay between the germline ends. The CDR3 nucleotides read TGTGCCAGCAGTTTTTGCACAATGGGGCTTCAAGAGACCCAGTACTTC. Its translation is CASSFCTMGLQETQYF.

The V gene is TRBV29-1, the J gene TRBJ1-2; no reliable D call. Germline CDR1 reads SQVTM; CDR2 reads ANQGSEA. Trimming removed 5 bases at V and 5 bases at J, with 21 bases between. The CDR3 has 15 amino acids. CDR3 loop: CSVKTSSLSTYGYTF. In DNA, the CDR3 is TGCAGCGTTAAGACAAGCTCTCTGTCTACGTATGGCTACACCTTC.

In its sample, this clonotype was seen once. Because it lacks the conserved phenylalanine or tryptophan at the end, this CDR3 is likely a read error. The chain has TRBV20-1 and TRBJ1-1, with D maybe TRBD1 (6 bases). Germline-derived CDR1 and CDR2 are DFQATT and SNEGSKA (reference sequence). V shed 1 base and J shed 0 bases, with 12 bases lying between them. There are 15 residues in the CDR3. CDR3 bases: TGCAGTGCTAGAGCCTTCAACAGGGTGAACACTGAAGCTTTCCTT. It codes for CSARAFNRVNTEAFL.

J is TRBJ1-2 and V is TRBV7-9, with D perhaps TRBD1 (5 bases). CDR3 length equals 12 residues. Trimming cost V 6 bases and J 3 bases, with 8 bases left between them. In germline, CDR1 is SEHNR, CDR2 FQNEAQ (reference sequence). The CDR3 loop is CASSKGYYGYTF. The CDR3 bases are TGTGCCAGCAGTAAGGGGTACTATGGCTACACCTTC.

To note about this clonotype: With a much larger clone just one base away, this may be a read error. The chain uses TRBV5-4 and TRBJ2-5, with TRBD2 matching 11 bases. CDR1 is SGHNT and CDR2 is YYREEE in the germline V gene (reference sequence). The CDR3 covers 15 residues. The V and J ends lost 4 bases and 2 bases, in that order; junction bases with no gene match: 4. Here the CDR3 DNA reads TGTGCCAGCAGCCCACTAGCGGGAGTACAAGAGACCCAGTACTTC. Amino acids: CASSPLAGVQETQYF.

To note about this clonotype: A much larger clone differs from this one at a single base, so this may be a read error. The chain combines TRBV6-4 with TRBJ2-3; 7 positions match TRBD2. This CDR3 comprises 15 residues. The germline gives CDR1 MRHNA, CDR2 SNTAGT. The CDR3: CASGDSNGGSDTQYF. The CDR3 DNA sequence: TGTGCCAGCGGTGACTCTAACGGGGGGTCAGATACGCAGTATTTT.

This clonotype showed up just once. The germline gene is not matched at one end of the junction; a read error may be the cause. V gene TRBV6-1 combines with J gene TRBJ2-1; tentative D call: TRBD1 (5 bases). This CDR3 contains 14 residues. CDR1 is MNHNS and CDR2 is SASEGT in the germline V gene. The CDR3 nucleotides are TGTGCCAGCAGACAGGAAGGCTCCTACAATGAGCGGTTCTTC. Protein: CASRQEGSYNERFF.